The 27 T cell receptor beta chains below come from one sample, sequenced in a study of blood T cell repertoires in COVID-19. Profiling relied on immunoSEQ multiplex PCR, and the TCRdb table lists in-frame clones only, not all of them. Of about 400,000 clones detected, more than 85% appear once; the ten largest clones hold around 3%. The sample consisted of peripheral blood. Receptors originate from a human donor in a cohort sampled during active COVID-19.

This chain connects TRBV4-1 to TRBJ2-3; TRBD2 might be the D (5 bases). V was pared by 4 bases and J by 6 bases, with 17 bases between. CDR1 and CDR2 from the germline V gene are MGHRA and YSYEKL. The CDR3 has 15 amino acids. The CDR3 DNA follows: TGCGCCAGCAGCCCGACGGGAAGCACGGGGGATACGCAGTATTTT. This encodes CASSPTGSTGDTQYF.

This clone was observed a few times. V usage is TRBV5-1 and J usage is TRBJ2-7, with a weak D call TRBD1 (6 bases). The ends were cut back, 0 bases at V and 0 bases at J, with 7 bases in the middle. The CDR3 contains 14 residues. From germline, CDR1 is SGHRS and CDR2 YFSETQ. CDR3 in amino acids: CASSLGTASYEQYF. The CDR3 DNA is TGCGCCAGCAGCTTGGGGACAGCCTCCTACGAGCAGTACTTC.

The rearrangement joins TRBV28 to TRBJ1-1; the match to TRBD1 covers 7 bases. V shed 4 bases and J 9 bases; nucleotides not matched to a gene: 5. The CDR3 is 12 residues long. The V gene's germline CDR1 is MDHEN and CDR2 SYDVKM. In DNA, the CDR3 is TGTGCCAGCAGTTCGGGACAGTCAAAAGCTTTCTTT. It encodes CASSSGQSKAFF.

This clone appeared a single time. The chain carries TRBV12-2 and TRBJ2-7; the D call TRBD2 from the table was never checked on the DNA. TRBV12-2 is designated a pseudogene. The CDR3 runs to 19 residues. The CDR3 bases are TGTGCAAGTCGCTTAGCGGGGTCCGGGCGGGAGAGGATTTCTTACGAGCAGTACTTC. It translates to CASRLAGSGRERISYEQYF.

In its sample, this clone was seen once. CDR3 protein: CASSEWLAGGYEQYF. As DNA, the CDR3 is TGTGCCAGCAGTGAGTGGCTAGCGGGAGGGTACGAGCAGTACTTC. This chain uses TRBV6-1 with TRBJ2-7, with 12 bases lining up with TRBD2. Germline-derived CDR1 and CDR2 are MNHNS and SASEGT. Losses at the gene ends were 3 bases for V and 4 bases for J; bases not matched to a gene: 4. The CDR3 extends over 15 amino acids.

In its sample, this clone was seen a few times. The chain recombines TRBV30 with TRBJ2-7; D is possibly TRBD1 (5 bases). This CDR3 has 14 amino acids. In germline, CDR1 is GTSNPN, CDR2 SVGIG (reference sequence). Trimming took off 2 bases at V and 2 bases at J, with 13 bases between the two ends. The CDR3 loop reads CAWSPRTPPYEQYF. The CDR3, as DNA: TGTGCCTGGAGTCCGCGGACACCTCCCTACGAGCAGTACTTC.

The chain combines TRBV7-6 with TRBJ1-5; 8 positions match TRBD1. Germline V gene lookup returns CDR1 SGHVS and CDR2 FNYEAQ. J gave up 0 bases and V 5 bases, and 3 bases lay outside the gene matches. CDR3 length equals 15 residues. This CDR3 is CASSQGQVSNQPQHF. The CDR3 DNA reads as TGTGCCAGCAGCCAGGGACAGGTTAGCAATCAGCCCCAGCATTTT.

The genes are TRBV29-1 and TRBJ2-5, with D unresolved. V lost 4 bases and J lost 5, with 8 bases in between. Germline V gives CDR1 SQVTM, CDR2 ANQGSEA. This CDR3 is built from 11 residues. CDR3 in amino acids: CSVVLIETQYF. The CDR3 nucleotides read TGCAGCGTTGTTCTTATTGAGACCCAGTACTTC. The variable domain in full, completed from reference TRBV29-1 and TRBJ2-5, reads SAVISQKPSRDICQRGTSLTIQCQVDSQVTMMFWYRQQPGQSLTLIATANQGSEATYESGFVIDKFPISRPNLTFSTLTVSNMSPEDSSIYLCSVVLIETQYFGPGTRLLVL.

This rearrangement joins TRBV19 to TRBJ1-1; D remains ambiguous. The germline V gene encodes CDR1 LNHDA and CDR2 SQIVND (reference sequence). This CDR3 contains 12 residues. Trimming shortened V by 3 bases and J by 10 bases, and 12 bases separated the two germline ends. The DNA for the CDR3 is TGTGCCAGTAGTATGGGCACGGTCGGAGCTTTCTTT. It yields the protein CASSMGTVGAFF.

The rearrangement links TRBV7-9 to TRBJ1-4; possible D gene TRBD1, 6 bases. V was cut by 2 bases and J by 5 bases, with 12 bases left in between. Germline V lookup: CDR1 SEHNR, CDR2 FQNEAQ (reference sequence). The CDR3 contains 15 residues. The CDR3 bases are TGTGCCAGCAGCTTATTAGCTGGGGGCAATGAAAAACTGTTTTTT. It translates to CASSLLAGGNEKLFF.

A few counts support this clone. The gene calls are TRBV29-1 and TRBJ1-5; TRBD1 might be the D (5 bases). Trimming took off 4 bases at V and 6 bases at J, with 13 bases between the two ends. The CDR3 covers 13 residues. Germline values: CDR1 SQVTM, CDR2 ANQGSEA. In DNA form, the CDR3 reads TGCAGCGTTGTTCCGGGGGAGGGTCAGCCCCAGCATTTT. Translated, it gives CSVVPGEGQPQHF.

The rearrangement uses TRBV5-1 and TRBJ2-5; TRBD2 might be the D (5 bases). Germline loops: CDR1 SGHRS, CDR2 YFSETQ. CDR3 length: 14 residues. V shed 1 base and J shed 0 bases, with 7 bases lying between them. CDR3 sequence (DNA): TGCGCCAGCAGCTTGCGAGGGTACCAAGAGACCCAGTACTTC. As protein: CASSLRGYQETQYF.

The gene calls are TRBV7-2 and TRBJ2-3; unclear D gene. The V end lost 4 bases, the J end lost 4 bases, and 18 bases lay between the germline ends. Germline V gene sequence: CDR1 SGHTA, CDR2 FQGNSA. The CDR3 is 16 amino acids. The CDR3 nucleotides are TGTGCCAGCAGCTCGACAACTTCCCGTGGCGCAGATACGCAGTATTTT. This encodes CASSSTTSRGADTQYF.

The chain is built from TRBV5-1 and TRBJ1-4; D gene ambiguous. From germline, CDR1 is SGHRS and CDR2 YFSETQ. V gave up 2 bases and J gave up 5 bases, with 13 bases separating them. This CDR3 spans 15 amino acids. For the CDR3, the DNA is TGCGCCAGCAGCTTCCACAACCCATCGAATGAAAAACTGTTTTTT. Translation gives CASSFHNPSNEKLFF.

V is TRBV6-4 and J is TRBJ2-3; TRBD1 agrees at 7 bases. With V trimmed by 5 bases and J by 0 bases, 2 bases remained unmatched. The CDR3 totals 14 residues. The germline V gene has CDR1 MRHNA and CDR2 SNTAGT. The CDR3 spells CASSTGASTDTQYF. Written as DNA, the CDR3 is TGTGCCAGCAGTACAGGGGCTAGCACAGATACGCAGTATTTT.

The chain couples TRBV5-6 to TRBJ2-1; D is unresolved. Germline V gives CDR1 SGHDT, CDR2 YYEEEE. This CDR3 spans 14 amino acids. Trimming left V 4 bases short and J 3 bases short, with 11 bases between. The CDR3 nucleotides are TGTGCCAGCAGCCCTTTCCGAGACTACAATGAGCAGTTCTTC. The encoded protein is CASSPFRDYNEQFF.

The rearrangement joins TRBV7-8 to TRBJ1-6; D gene uncertain. The germline gives CDR1 SGHVS, CDR2 FQNEAQ. The length of the CDR3 is 14 residues. V gave up 3 bases and J gave up 7 bases, with 10 bases separating them. The CDR3 DNA sequence: TGTGCCAGCAGCTTGAGGGAAGGAAATTCACCCCTCCACTTT. Its translation: CASSLREGNSPLHF.

The chain recombines TRBV5-1 with TRBJ2-5; tentative D call: TRBD2 (7 bases). Germline CDR1 reads SGHRS; CDR2 reads YFSETQ. The CDR3 contains 14 residues. Trimming took 3 bases from V and 3 from J, leaving 12 bases between them. This CDR3 is CASSYQGGEETQYF. CDR3 coding DNA: TGCGCCAGCAGCTATCAAGGGGGGGAAGAGACCCAGTACTTC.

This clone showed up just once. V usage is TRBV11-2 and J usage is TRBJ2-1; 8 nucleotides agree with TRBD1. The CDR3 sequence is 15 residues long. Germline V gene lookup returns CDR1 SGHAT and CDR2 FQNNGV. After removal of 6 bases from V and 0 bases from J, the junction contained 4 bases not matched to a gene. CDR3 DNA: TGTGCCAGCAGTTTTGGGACAGGCTCCTACAATGAGCAGTTCTTC. Translation: CASSFGTGSYNEQFF.

The chain uses TRBV6-5 and TRBJ1-1, with 11 bases lining up with TRBD1. The trim removed 3 bases at V and 4 bases at J, leaving 7 bases unmatched. This CDR3 is built from 16 residues. CDR1 and CDR2 from the germline V gene are MNHEY and SVGAGI. The CDR3 nucleotides read TGTGCCAGCAGTTATAACGGGGACAGGGGGGGCACTGAAGCTTTCTTT. It is translated as CASSYNGDRGGTEAFF.

The chain uses TRBV12-3 or TRBV12-4 and TRBJ2-7; D may be TRBD1 (5 bases). With 6 bases removed from V and 3 bases from J, the gap between germline ends came to 12 bases. The CDR3 length is 13 residues. The CDR3 protein is CASRQVGFYEQYF. Written as DNA, the CDR3 is TGTGCCAGCAGACAGGTAGGATTCTACGAGCAGTACTTC.

This chain uses TRBV19 with TRBJ2-7; D remains unclear. The CDR3 totals 12 residues. V shed 3 bases and J shed 4 bases, with 7 bases lying between them. The germline V gene has CDR1 LNHDA and CDR2 SQIVND (reference sequence). DNA of the CDR3: TGTGCCAGTAGTATTTCCGGGTACGAGCAGTACTTC. This codes for CASSISGYEQYF.

This clone came up once. The chain combines TRBV5-1 with TRBJ2-3; 8 bases match TRBD1. CDR1 SGHRS and CDR2 YFSETQ come from the germline V gene. This CDR3 is built from 14 residues. Germline trimming cut 4 bases from V and 1 base from J; bases unmatched to any gene: 2. The CDR3, as DNA: TGCGCCAGCAGCCACAGGGGGGGCACAGATACGCAGTATTTT. The encoded protein is CASSHRGGTDTQYF.

V usage is TRBV5-4 and J usage is TRBJ2-7; 15 bases align to TRBD2. The length of the CDR3 is 17 residues. V was clipped by 4 bases and J by 4 bases; unmatched bases: 9. CDR1 is SGHNT and CDR2 is YYREEE in the germline V gene (reference sequence). The CDR3, as DNA: TGTGCCAGCAGCCCCGGACTAGCGGGAGGGCTTATGTACGAGCAGTACTTC. It is translated as CASSPGLAGGLMYEQYF.

The chain carries TRBV14 and TRBJ2-5; 12 nucleotides line up with TRBD2. The junction had 2 bases not matched to a gene; V was cut back by 1 base and J by 2 bases. The CDR3 has 16 residues. Germline V gene lookup returns CDR1 SGHDN and CDR2 FVKESK. The CDR3 DNA follows: TGTGCCAGCAGCCAAGGGACTAGCGGGGAACAAGAGACCCAGTACTTC. Its protein is CASSQGTSGEQETQYF. Filled out from reference TRBV14 and TRBJ2-5, the complete variable domain reads EAGVTQFPSHSVIEKGQTVTLRCDPISGHDNLYWYRRVMGKEIKFLLHFVKESKQDESGMPNNRFLAERTGGTYSTLKVQPAELEDSGVYFCASSQGTSGEQETQYFGPGTRLLVL.

V gene TRBV3-1 (or the pseudogene TRBV3-2) combines with J gene TRBJ1-1; 7 bases line up with TRBD1. The CDR3 runs to 17 residues. V lost 1 base and J lost 0; bases outside the gene matches: 8. Germline V gene data show CDR1 as LGHDT and CDR2 as YNNKEL (reference sequence). The CDR3 DNA is TGTGCCAGCAGCCAAGTGGGGACAGACTATTTGAACACTGAAGCTTTCTTT. Translating gives CASSQVGTDYLNTEAFF.

The V gene is TRBV5-6, the J gene TRBJ1-2; D may be TRBD1 (6 bases). This CDR3 has 13 amino acids. V was cut by 2 bases and J by 4 bases, with 9 bases left in between. Germline V lookup: CDR1 SGHDT, CDR2 YYEEEE. The CDR3 DNA is TGTGCCAGCAGCTTCGGGACAATCTATGGCTACACCTTC. Its protein product is CASSFGTIYGYTF.